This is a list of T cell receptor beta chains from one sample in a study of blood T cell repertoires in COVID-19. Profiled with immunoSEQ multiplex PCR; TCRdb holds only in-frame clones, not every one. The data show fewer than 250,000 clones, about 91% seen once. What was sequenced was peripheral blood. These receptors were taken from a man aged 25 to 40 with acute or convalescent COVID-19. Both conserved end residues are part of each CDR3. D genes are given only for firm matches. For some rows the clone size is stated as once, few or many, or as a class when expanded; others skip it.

TGTGCCAGCAGCCAAGACCCCAGGGGGTACTCTGGAAACACCATATATTTT	CASSQDPRGYSGNTIYF	TRBD1	TRBV14	TRBJ1-3	-
TGTGCCAGCAGTCATCCGACTCCTGAAGCTTTCTTT	CASSHPTPEAFF	-	TRBV12-3/TRBV12-4	TRBJ1-1	-
TGCGCCAGCAGCTTAGGAGGGGCATTCGATGAAGCTTTCTTT	CASSLGGAFDEAFF	-	TRBV5-1	TRBJ1-1	few
TGTGCCAGCAGGCCGGGGGACTCAGGAGGGCTCGAGCAGTACTTC	CASRPGDSGGLEQYF	-	TRBV6-5	TRBJ2-7	-
TGTGCCAGCAGCCAGGGACTAGCGGGTGGAAACGAGCAGTACTTC	CASSQGLAGGNEQYF	TRBD2	TRBV3-1/TRBV3-2	TRBJ2-7	-
TGTGCCAGCTCACCCGGGAGGAATCAGCCCCAGCATTTT	CASSPGRNQPQHF	-	TRBV18	TRBJ1-5	-
TGCAGCGTTGAACACAGGGGTGACTATGGCTACACCTTC	CSVEHRGDYGYTF	TRBD1	TRBV29-1	TRBJ1-2	-
TGCGCCAGCAGCGTGAATGCGGATGAGCAGTTCTTC	CASSVNADEQFF	-	TRBV5-1	TRBJ2-1	once
TGTGCCAGCCTTCCGCTAGCGGGAGGATCATTAAATGAGCAGTTCTTC	CASLPLAGGSLNEQFF	TRBD2	TRBV27	TRBJ2-1	-
TGTGCCAGCAGGCGCGGGCTAAACCAGAACACTGAAGCTTTCTTT	CASRRGLNQNTEAFF	-	TRBV27	TRBJ1-1	-
TGTGCCAGCAGCCCGCCGTGGGAGTCCGGTGCTGAAGCTTTCTTT	CASSPPWESGAEAFF	-	TRBV7-9	TRBJ1-1	-
TGTGCCAGCAGCTTGGACAGGTCCTCCTACGAGCAGTACTTC	CASSLDRSSYEQYF	-	TRBV5-4	TRBJ2-7	-
TGTGCTTTAGACAGGAACACTGAAGCTTTCTTT	CALDRNTEAFF	-	TRBV6-5	TRBJ1-1	-
TGCGCCAGCAGCCTCAAGCGGGGGGCCGGGGAGCTGTTTTTT	CASSLKRGAGELFF	TRBD2	TRBV4-1	TRBJ2-2	once
TGCGCCAGCAGCCGTCATTATCTACAGTCCTACGAGCAGTACTTC	CASSRHYLQSYEQYF	-	TRBV4-1	TRBJ2-7	-